The rows below give T cell receptor beta chains drawn from one sample of a study of T cell responses to AZD1222 COVID-19 vaccine. Measured with immunoSEQ multiplex PCR; TCRdb has only the in-frame clones, and not every one. Of 160,000 or so clones listed, about 91% are singletons. Sequences were derived from peripheral blood, sampled on day 0 of AZD1222 vaccination. The receptor source for this set is an adult in good health. Both conserved end residues are part of each CDR3. D genes are given only for firm matches. Size is stated for part of the rows, as once, few or many counts, or as a class when the clone is expanded.

D: .; size: .; J: TRBJ1-4; V: TRBV2; DNA: TGTGCCAGCAGTGAATTCCCAGGCGGAGGAGAAAAACTGTTTTTT; CDR3: CASSEFPGGGEKLFF
D: TRBD2; size: .; J: TRBJ2-5; V: TRBV11-2; DNA: TGTGCCAGCAGCTTACCAGCGGGAGTTACTGAGACCCAGTACTTC; CDR3: CASSLPAGVTETQYF
D: .; size: .; J: TRBJ1-1; V: TRBV11-2; DNA: TGTGCCAGCAGAACGACAGCTACAAACACTGAAGCTTTCTTT; CDR3: CASRTTATNTEAFF
D: .; size: .; J: TRBJ1-6; V: TRBV11-2; DNA: TGTGCCAGCAGCGGGCGAGGGGGTTTTAATTCACCCCTCCACTTT; CDR3: CASSGRGGFNSPLHF
D: .; size: .; J: TRBJ1-5; V: TRBV2; DNA: TGTGCCAGCAGGAAGGACAACTCTAATCAGCCCCAGCATTTT; CDR3: CASRKDNSNQPQHF
D: .; size: .; J: TRBJ2-6; V: TRBV7-2; DNA: TGTGCCAGCAGCTTAAGACCCACCACAGTCTCTGGGGCCAACGTCCTGACTTTC; CDR3: CASSLRPTTVSGANVLTF
D: .; size: .; J: TRBJ2-4; V: TRBV7-2; DNA: TGTGCCAGCAGTTCGGCCAGGGTTGGAAACATTCAGTACTTC; CDR3: CASSSARVGNIQYF
D: .; size: once; J: TRBJ2-1; V: TRBV12-5; DNA: TGCGGTACAGGGTTAAATGAGCAGTTCTTC; CDR3: CGTGLNEQFF
D: .; size: .; J: TRBJ2-7; V: TRBV4-3; DNA: TGCGCCAGCAGCCAAGACAGGGGAAGCTCCTACGAGCAGTACTTC; CDR3: CASSQDRGSSYEQYF
D: TRBD2; size: .; J: TRBJ2-1; V: TRBV28; DNA: TGTGCCAGCAGTTTCTTCCCCTGGTGGCGGGGGAGCTCCTACAATGAGCAGTTCTTC; CDR3: CASSFFPWWRGSSYNEQFF
D: .; size: .; J: TRBJ2-5; V: TRBV29-1; DNA: TGCAGCGTTGAAATTTCAGGGCGGGAGACCCAGTACTTC; CDR3: CSVEISGRETQYF
D: TRBD2; size: .; J: TRBJ2-2; V: TRBV19; DNA: TGTGCCAGTAGTACCCTCTCTAGCGGGAGGACCGGGGAGCTGTTTTTT; CDR3: CASSTLSSGRTGELFF
D: .; size: .; J: TRBJ1-5; V: TRBV19; DNA: TGTGCCAGTAGTATAGGACCATGGGGCAATCAGCCCCAGCATTTT; CDR3: CASSIGPWGNQPQHF
D: .; size: .; J: TRBJ1-2; V: TRBV27; DNA: TGTGCCAGCAGTCCAGATCTCTCTGGCTACACCTTC; CDR3: CASSPDLSGYTF
D: .; size: .; J: TRBJ2-3; V: TRBV7-9; DNA: TGTGCCAGCAGCCCCACCGTCGGCAGGGAAACAGATACGCAGTATTTT; CDR3: CASSPTVGRETDTQYF
D: .; size: .; J: TRBJ2-7; V: TRBV28; DNA: TGTGCCAGCAGTTTAGCCCTGGGCGCTGGCTACGAGCAGTACTTC; CDR3: CASSLALGAGYEQYF
D: .; size: .; J: TRBJ1-3; V: TRBV6-6; DNA: TGTGCCAGCACCGCGACAGGCTCTGGAAACACCATATATTTT; CDR3: CASTATGSGNTIYF
D: .; size: .; J: TRBJ2-7; V: TRBV4-2; DNA: TGTGCCAGCAGCCATCCGACGGATTCCTACGAGCAGTACTTC; CDR3: CASSHPTDSYEQYF
D: .; size: .; J: TRBJ1-4; V: TRBV5-1; DNA: TGCGCCAGCAGCCACAAAAGGAGGATTGCAACTAATGAAAAACTGTTTTTT; CDR3: CASSHKRRIATNEKLFF
D: .; size: .; J: TRBJ1-6; V: TRBV30; DNA: TGTGCCTGGAGCCCCCAAGGGGGTGTTTCACCCCTCCACTTT; CDR3: CAWSPQGGVSPLHF
D: .; size: .; J: TRBJ2-7; V: TRBV28; DNA: TGTGCCAGCAGTTTATTCCCAGGGGAAGCCTACGAGCAGTACTTC; CDR3: CASSLFPGEAYEQYF
D: .; size: .; J: TRBJ2-3; V: TRBV7-9; DNA: TGTGCCAGCACCCTTGGGGCGGCTAGCACAGATACGCAGTATTTT; CDR3: CASTLGAASTDTQYF
D: .; size: .; J: TRBJ1-3; V: TRBV7-2; DNA: TGTGCCAGCAGCTTAGCGGGACTTAGCTCTGGAAACACCATATATTTT; CDR3: CASSLAGLSSGNTIYF
D: .; size: .; J: TRBJ1-3; V: TRBV11-2; DNA: TGTGCCAGCAGCTTGATACTGGCCAGCTCTGGAAACACCATATATTTT; CDR3: CASSLILASSGNTIYF
D: .; size: .; J: TRBJ1-5; V: TRBV6-2/TRBV6-3; DNA: TGTGCCAGCAGTTACTCAGGGGAGTCCTATAGCAATCAGCCCCAGCATTTT; CDR3: CASSYSGESYSNQPQHF
D: .; size: .; J: TRBJ1-1; V: TRBV5-4; DNA: TGTGCCTCCAGCCGGCAGGGAGGGAACACTGAAGCTTTCTTT; CDR3: CASSRQGGNTEAFF
D: TRBD1; size: .; J: TRBJ2-5; V: TRBV28; DNA: TGTGCCAGCAGTCTAACCGGGACAGGGGGCTTAGAGACCCAGTACTTC; CDR3: CASSLTGTGGLETQYF
D: .; size: once; J: TRBJ1-1; V: TRBV6-5; DNA: TGTGCCAGCAGTTACTCATCGGGGGCGGACACTGAAGCTTTCTTT; CDR3: CASSYSSGADTEAFF
D: .; size: .; J: TRBJ1-1; V: TRBV6-2/TRBV6-3; DNA: TGTGCCAGCAGTTACTCGACACCGCACACTGAAGCTTTCTTT; CDR3: CASSYSTPHTEAFF
D: .; size: .; J: TRBJ2-1; V: TRBV27; DNA: TGTGCCAGCAGCCGAGGGGACATCTCCTACAATGAGCAGTTCTTC; CDR3: CASSRGDISYNEQFF
D: .; size: .; J: TRBJ2-1; V: TRBV3-1/TRBV3-2; DNA: TGTGCCAGCAGCCCACCCGGGACACTTCTCTACAATGAGCAGTTCTTC; CDR3: CASSPPGTLLYNEQFF
D: .; size: .; J: TRBJ1-2; V: TRBV6-5; DNA: TGTGCCAGCAGGGAGGGTGCAGGAGGCTATGGCTACACCTTC; CDR3: CASREGAGGYGYTF
D: .; size: .; J: TRBJ1-3; V: TRBV6-5; DNA: TGTGCCAGCGGGGTGAACTCTGGAAACACCATATATTTT; CDR3: CASGVNSGNTIYF
D: .; size: once; J: TRBJ1-4; V: TRBV4-3; DNA: TGCGCCAGCAGCCTACTAAGGGAAGTGGCTAATGAAAAACTGTTTTTT; CDR3: CASSLLREVANEKLFF
D: TRBD1; size: .; J: TRBJ1-1; V: TRBV4-3; DNA: TGCGCCAGCGGGCGACAGGGCGGCACTGAAGCTTTCTTT; CDR3: CASGRQGGTEAFF
D: .; size: .; J: TRBJ1-1; V: TRBV5-5; DNA: TGTGCCAGCAGCTTGAACGTATGGAACACTGAAGCTTTCTTT; CDR3: CASSLNVWNTEAFF
D: .; size: .; J: TRBJ1-1; V: TRBV5-5; DNA: TGTGCCAGCAGCTTCGCGGTGAACACTGAAGCTTTCTTT; CDR3: CASSFAVNTEAFF
D: .; size: .; J: TRBJ1-2; V: TRBV11-2; DNA: TGTGCCAGCAGCTCCGGGAGGGATGGCGGCTACACCTTC; CDR3: CASSSGRDGGYTF
D: .; size: .; J: TRBJ2-7; V: TRBV18; DNA: TGTGCCAGCTCACCACCCAACACAGGGACCGAGCAGTACTTC; CDR3: CASSPPNTGTEQYF
D: .; size: .; J: TRBJ2-1; V: TRBV3-1/TRBV3-2; DNA: TGTGCCAGCAGCCCTCGGGGGAAACTTTACAATGAGCAGTTCTTC; CDR3: CASSPRGKLYNEQFF
D: .; size: .; J: TRBJ1-5; V: TRBV28; DNA: TGTGCCAGCAGCCCTCTGGGCCGAGCGCCGAATCAGCCCCAGCATTTT; CDR3: CASSPLGRAPNQPQHF
D: TRBD1; size: .; J: TRBJ2-7; V: TRBV19; DNA: TGTGCCAGTAGTATTGTGGCGGGACAGGGGCACTACGAGCAGTACTTC; CDR3: CASSIVAGQGHYEQYF
D: TRBD2; size: .; J: TRBJ2-7; V: TRBV7-2; DNA: TGTGCCAGCAGCTTAGAGTCTAGCGGGAGCTACGAGCAGTACTTC; CDR3: CASSLESSGSYEQYF
D: .; size: .; J: TRBJ1-1; V: TRBV29-1; DNA: TGCAGCGTTGTTAAGGCGTGGAGCACTGAAGCTTTCTTT; CDR3: CSVVKAWSTEAFF
D: TRBD1; size: .; J: TRBJ1-2; V: TRBV4-2; DNA: TGTGCCAGCAGCCTAGGGACAGGGGGAGATGGCTACACCTTC; CDR3: CASSLGTGGDGYTF
D: TRBD1; size: .; J: TRBJ1-2; V: TRBV2; DNA: TGTGCCAGCTCAGTCTCGACAGGGTACTATGGCTACACCTTC; CDR3: CASSVSTGYYGYTF
D: TRBD1; size: .; J: TRBJ1-1; V: TRBV7-8; DNA: TGTGCCAGCAGTCTTCGACAGGGGGCAGCTGAAGCTTTCTTT; CDR3: CASSLRQGAAEAFF
D: .; size: .; J: TRBJ1-6; V: TRBV2; DNA: TGTGCCAGCTGTTCAGGGCTGGGCCTTTCACCCCTCCACTTT; CDR3: CASCSGLGLSPLHF
D: .; size: .; J: TRBJ2-5; V: TRBV7-2; DNA: TGTGCCAGCAGCTTAGCGGCGACTGGGCGGGGCCAAGAGACCCAGTACTTC; CDR3: CASSLAATGRGQETQYF
D: TRBD2; size: .; J: TRBJ2-5; V: TRBV4-1; DNA: TGCGCCAGCAGCCCGGGGACTAGCGGAGAGACCCAGTACTTC; CDR3: CASSPGTSGETQYF
D: .; size: .; J: TRBJ2-2; V: TRBV19; DNA: TGTGCCAGTAGTATTATGCGGGGGCGCACCGGGGAGCTGTTTTTT; CDR3: CASSIMRGRTGELFF
D: .; size: .; J: TRBJ1-2; V: TRBV28; DNA: TGTGCCACCAATCATAGGAGGTGGCGGGAGGAGGGAGGCTACACCTTC; CDR3: CATNHRRWREEGGYTF
D: .; size: .; J: TRBJ2-3; V: TRBV4-1; DNA: TGCGCCAGCAGCCAAAATGGTCGCGGCACAGATACGCAGTATTTT; CDR3: CASSQNGRGTDTQYF
D: .; size: .; J: TRBJ1-5; V: TRBV19; DNA: TGTGCCAGTACTAACAGCATCTACAATCAGCCCCAGCATTTT; CDR3: CASTNSIYNQPQHF
D: TRBD1; size: .; J: TRBJ1-4; V: TRBV28; DNA: TGTGCCAGCACTATTCAGGACAGGGAAAGTGAAAAACTGTTTTTT; CDR3: CASTIQDRESEKLFF
D: .; size: .; J: TRBJ1-1; V: TRBV27; DNA: TGTGCCAGCAGTTTTGGGGGGAGAGAAGCTTTCTTT; CDR3: CASSFGGREAFF
D: TRBD2; size: .; J: TRBJ2-1; V: TRBV14; DNA: TGTGCCAGCAGCCAAGGACCTAGCGGGAGGGCCGGATACAATGAGCAGTTCTTC; CDR3: CASSQGPSGRAGYNEQFF
D: .; size: .; J: TRBJ1-2; V: TRBV6-6; DNA: TGTGCCAGCAGTCCTTCTGGCAGGGGAACAGGAGCTAACTATGGCTACACCTTC; CDR3: CASSPSGRGTGANYGYTF
D: .; size: .; J: TRBJ1-1; V: TRBV5-1; DNA: TGCGCCACCAAAAGGGGACCTTTCGAAATGTACACTGAAGCTTTCTTT; CDR3: CATKRGPFEMYTEAFF
D: .; size: .; J: TRBJ2-1; V: TRBV10-1; DNA: TGCGCCAGCAGTGGGGGGCTAGTAAGTGGGAATGAGCAGTTCTTC; CDR3: CASSGGLVSGNEQFF